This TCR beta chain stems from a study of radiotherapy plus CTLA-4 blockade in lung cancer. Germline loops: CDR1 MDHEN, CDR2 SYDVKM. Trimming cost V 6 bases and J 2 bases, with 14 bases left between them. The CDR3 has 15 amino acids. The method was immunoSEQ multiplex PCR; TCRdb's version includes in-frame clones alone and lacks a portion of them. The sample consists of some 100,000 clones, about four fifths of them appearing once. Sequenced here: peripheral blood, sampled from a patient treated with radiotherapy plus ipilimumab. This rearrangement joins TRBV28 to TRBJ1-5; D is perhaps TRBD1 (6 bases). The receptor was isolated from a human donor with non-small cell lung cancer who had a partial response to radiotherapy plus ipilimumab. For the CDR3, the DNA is TGTGCCAGCAGCTCCAGGGGAATGGGCAATCAGCCCCAGCATTTT. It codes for CASSSRGMGNQPQHF.